This TCR beta chain derives from a study of cytomegalovirus exposure and HLA in healthy donors. CDR3 size: 14 residues. V was trimmed by 5 bases and J by 2 bases, leaving 10 bases between them. Looked up from germline, CDR1 is MDHEN and CDR2 is SYDVKM. In the PCR, 60 Vbeta and 13 Jbeta primers were used. The data were produced by immunoSEQ multiplex PCR, yet TCRdb's version contains in-frame clones alone and is incomplete. The data show some 130,000 clones, with approximately 83% seen just once and about 1.2% held by the top ten. Only a few counts were recorded for this clone. The chain joins TRBV28 to TRBJ1-5; D gene ambiguous. This clonotype originated in a girl aged 2-9 years in good health and CMV-seronegative. The sample consisted of PBMCs. The CDR3 reads CASSGGRRNQPQHF. The CDR3 coding sequence is TGTGCCAGCAGTGGAGGGCGTCGCAATCAGCCCCAGCATTTT.